This is a list of T cell receptor beta chains from one sample in a study of T cell repertoires in cytomegalovirus infection. No cognate antigen is known for these TCRs. MiXCR, run by TCRdb on the reads, gives a single entry per CDR3 protein. The data show 750,000 to 900,000 distinct CDR3 sequences, roughly 28% seen once. Here the sequenced sample was cultured CD8+ T cells from PBMCs, taken from culture after CMV antigen stimulation. These receptor sequences come from a human donor in good health (CMV status not recorded). Some clones in this sample may be carry-over from other donors' samples. Both conserved end residues are part of each CDR3. A D gene is named only where the DNA matches it firmly. Expanded clones are given a class, and other clones once, few, many or no size at all.

size	D	V	J	DNA	CDR3
.	TRBD2	TRBV12-3/TRBV12-4	TRBJ2-1	TGTGCCAGCACTGTCAGTCGGGGGGGGGCTTATGAGCAGTTCTTC	CASTVSRGGAYEQFF
.	.	TRBV19	TRBJ2-1	TGTGCCAGTAGTATAAACCCGTGGGAGGTCCCCGAGGAGATCAATGAGCAGTTCTTC	CASSINPWEVPEEINEQFF
few	.	TRBV12-3/TRBV12-4	TRBJ2-1	TGTGCCAGCAACCACCGGGGATCCTACAATGAGCAGTTCTTC	CASNHRGSYNEQFF
many	.	TRBV7-9	TRBJ1-5	TGTGCCAGCAGCGCGCGATCAAACAAGACGCAGCCCCAGCATTTT	CASSARSNKTQPQHF
few	.	TRBV4-1	TRBJ1-1	TGCGCCAGCAGCCGGCCTGGCGAACTGAACACTGAAGCTTTCTTT	CASSRPGELNTEAFF
many	.	TRBV6-1	TRBJ1-5	TGTGCCAGCAGCTGGGGCAACAGACAGAGAAGCCTCTATAGCAATCAGCCCCAGCATTTT	CASSWGNRQRSLYSNQPQHF
.	TRBD1	TRBV27	TRBJ2-2	TGTGCCAGCAGTTTATTGCTCGACAGGGGGTACACCGGGGAGCTGTTTTTT	CASSLLLDRGYTGELFF
.	.	TRBV20-1	TRBJ2-3	TGCAGTGTTGTCGGGGGCAGCGCAGATACGCAGTATTTT	CSVVGGSADTQYF
few	.	TRBV7-3	TRBJ2-1	TGTGCCAGCAGCTTAACGCAGGGGATGACCAATGAGCAGTTCTTC	CASSLTQGMTNEQFF
.	.	TRBV6-6	TRBJ2-5	TGTGCCAGCAGTTACGATGGGACGCAAGAGACCCAGTACTTC	CASSYDGTQETQYF
many	TRBD2	TRBV7-2	TRBJ2-1	TGTGCCAGCAGCCCCAGGACTAGCGGGTTGAGCTCCTACAATGAGCAGTTCTTC	CASSPRTSGLSSYNEQFF
few	.	TRBV7-6	TRBJ1-1	TGTGCCAGCAGTCTCGCAAGCCTCGGCACTGAAGCTTTCTTT	CASSLASLGTEAFF
few	TRBD2	TRBV19	TRBJ2-1	TGTGCCAGTACCGCGGGGGGAACCTACAATGAGCAGTTCTTC	CASTAGGTYNEQFF
.	.	TRBV29-1	TRBJ1-5	TGTTTGCCGGGTTGGAGCAATCAGCCCCAGCATTTT	CLPGWSNQPQHF
many	.	TRBV7-2	TRBJ2-3	TGTGCCAGCAGCTCGCTGGGGACAGATACGCAGTATTTT	CASSSLGTDTQYF
.	.	TRBV15	TRBJ2-3	TGTGCCACCAGATTTCCGATGCTGGGGGCAGATACGCAGTATTTT	CATRFPMLGADTQYF
few	.	TRBV7-6	TRBJ2-3	TGTGCCAGCAGCTTGGAGGGGGCACCTAGCACAGATACGCAGTATTTT	CASSLEGAPSTDTQYF
.	TRBD2	TRBV7-3	TRBJ2-5	TGTGCCAGCAGCCACTGGGGCAGCGGGGGGCCGACGGGGGAGACCCAGTACTTC	CASSHWGSGGPTGETQYF
few	.	TRBV20-1	TRBJ2-5	TGCAGTGCTAGAACCGGGGACACGTACCAAGAGACCCAGTACTTC	CSARTGDTYQETQYF
.	.	TRBV7-2	TRBJ1-1	TGTGCCAGCAGCTTGGCCGAAGGGTGGGGTGCTTTCTTT	CASSLAEGWGAFF
.	TRBD1	TRBV6-1	TRBJ2-3	TGTGCCAGCAGCTGGACAGGGTCCGGGTCAGATACGCAGTATTTT	CASSWTGSGSDTQYF
few	.	TRBV7-2	TRBJ2-1	TGTGCCAGCAGCTTCGACTTCCCGGCGGTCGAGCAGTTCTTC	CASSFDFPAVEQFF
few	TRBD1	TRBV27	TRBJ1-1	TGTGCCAGCGTACAGGGGGCGTGGAACACTGAAGCTTTCTTT	CASVQGAWNTEAFF
few	.	TRBV9	TRBJ1-1	TGTGCCAGCAGCGTAGTCCGTCGTGAGGCTTTCTTT	CASSVVRREAFF
many	.	TRBV7-6	TRBJ2-3	TGTGCCAGCAGCTTAGCGCGGGGAATAACAGATACGCAGTATTTT	CASSLARGITDTQYF
.	.	TRBV20-1	TRBJ2-1	TGCAGTGCCAGGGGGGGTGATGAGCAGTTCTTC	CSARGGDEQFF
.	.	TRBV9	TRBJ1-4	TGTGCCAGCAGCCCCCGCGGGGGTGGGAATCACCCGATTAATGAAAAACTGTTTTTT	CASSPRGGGNHPINEKLFF
.	.	TRBV19	TRBJ1-1	TGTGCCAGTAGTATACCCAGGGTGGCAGAAACTGAAGCTTTCTTT	CASSIPRVAETEAFF
few	.	TRBV19	TRBJ2-7	TGTGCCAGTAGTGGCGACACCCAGTCCTACGAGCAGTACTTC	CASSGDTQSYEQYF
.	.	TRBV27	TRBJ1-5	TGTGCCAGCAGTTTATTCTCCGAGTTGGGCAATCAGCCCCAGCATTTT	CASSLFSELGNQPQHF
few	.	TRBV6-6	TRBJ1-3	TGTGCCAGCAGTTACGTACCCGGCAGGGGAAACACCATATATTTT	CASSYVPGRGNTIYF
.	.	TRBV10-3	TRBJ1-1	TGTGCCATCAGTGAACGGGGGTCGAACACTGAAGCTTTCTTT	CAISERGSNTEAFF
few	TRBD1	TRBV7-6	TRBJ1-5	TGTGCCAGCAGCTTAGGAACAGGGGACAGGGGGGATCAGCCCCAGCATTTT	CASSLGTGDRGDQPQHF
many	TRBD1	TRBV7-2	TRBJ1-6	TGTGCCAGCAGCTTAGTAGGACAGGGGGGTTCACCCCTCCACTTT	CASSLVGQGGSPLHF
.	.	TRBV4-1	TRBJ2-2	TGCGCCAGCAGCCCTCAGGCTGGGGACACCGGGGAGCTGTTTTTT	CASSPQAGDTGELFF
.	TRBD2	TRBV4-2	TRBJ2-2	TGTGCCAGCAGCCAAGCGCCGGGGGGGCCGAACGGGGAGCTGTTTTTT	CASSQAPGGPNGELFF
few	.	TRBV7-9	TRBJ1-6	TGTGCCACCCTTGACAGTGACAATTCACCCCTCCACTTT	CATLDSDNSPLHF
many	.	TRBV28	TRBJ1-1	TGTGCCAGCAGTTCCCGACAGGTTTTAAACACTGAAGCTTTCTTT	CASSSRQVLNTEAFF
few	.	TRBV20-1	TRBJ2-1	TGCAGTGCTGTCATCGAGGGTACCTACAATGAGCAGTTCTTC	CSAVIEGTYNEQFF
.	.	TRBV4-1	TRBJ1-1	TGTGCCAGCAGCCAACTCGGTGTCATGAACACTGAAGCTTTCTTT	CASSQLGVMNTEAFF
few	TRBD1	TRBV27	TRBJ1-2	TGTGCCAGCAAACAACAGGGGGACTTTAGCTACACCTTC	CASKQQGDFSYTF